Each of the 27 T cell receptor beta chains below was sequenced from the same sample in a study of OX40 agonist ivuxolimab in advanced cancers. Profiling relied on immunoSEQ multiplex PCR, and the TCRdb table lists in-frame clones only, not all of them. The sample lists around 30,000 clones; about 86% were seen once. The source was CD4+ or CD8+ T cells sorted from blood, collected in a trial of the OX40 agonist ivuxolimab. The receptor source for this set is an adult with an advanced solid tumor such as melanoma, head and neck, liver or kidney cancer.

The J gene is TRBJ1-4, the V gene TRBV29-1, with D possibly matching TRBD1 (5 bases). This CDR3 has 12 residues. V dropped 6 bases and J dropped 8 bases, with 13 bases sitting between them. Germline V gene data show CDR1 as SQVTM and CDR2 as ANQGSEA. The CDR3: CSVWQGDEKLFF. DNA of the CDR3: TGCAGCGTGTGGCAGGGTGACGAAAAACTGTTTTTT. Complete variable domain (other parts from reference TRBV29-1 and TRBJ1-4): SAVISQKPSRDICQRGTSLTIQCQVDSQVTMMFWYRQQPGQSLTLIATANQGSEATYESGFVIDKFPISRPNLTFSTLTVSNMSPEDSSIYLCSVWQGDEKLFFGSGTQLSVL.

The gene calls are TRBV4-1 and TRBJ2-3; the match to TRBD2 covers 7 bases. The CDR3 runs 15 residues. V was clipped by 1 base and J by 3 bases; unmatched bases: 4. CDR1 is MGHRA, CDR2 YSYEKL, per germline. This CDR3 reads CASSQVAGVTDTQYF. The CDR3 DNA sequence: TGCGCCAGCAGCCAAGTCGCGGGAGTGACAGATACGCAGTATTTT.

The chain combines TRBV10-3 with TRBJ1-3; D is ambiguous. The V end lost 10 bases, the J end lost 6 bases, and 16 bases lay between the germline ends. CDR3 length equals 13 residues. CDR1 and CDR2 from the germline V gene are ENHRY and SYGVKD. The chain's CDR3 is CATGGNEENTIYF. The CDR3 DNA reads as TGTGCCACGGGAGGGAATGAGGAAAACACCATATATTTT.

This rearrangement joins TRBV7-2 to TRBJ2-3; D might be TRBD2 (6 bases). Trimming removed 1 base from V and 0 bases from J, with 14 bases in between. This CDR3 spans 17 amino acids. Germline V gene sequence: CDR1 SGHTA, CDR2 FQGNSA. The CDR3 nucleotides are TGTGCCAGCAGCTTAGGATATGGGGGGTCCAGCACAGATACGCAGTATTTT. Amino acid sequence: CASSLGYGGSSTDTQYF.

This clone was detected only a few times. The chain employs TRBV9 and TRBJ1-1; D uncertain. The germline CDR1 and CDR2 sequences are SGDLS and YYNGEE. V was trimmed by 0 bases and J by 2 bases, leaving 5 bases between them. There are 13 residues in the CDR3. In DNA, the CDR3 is TGTGCCAGCAGCGTAGAGTCTAACACTGAAGCTTTCTTT. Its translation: CASSVESNTEAFF.

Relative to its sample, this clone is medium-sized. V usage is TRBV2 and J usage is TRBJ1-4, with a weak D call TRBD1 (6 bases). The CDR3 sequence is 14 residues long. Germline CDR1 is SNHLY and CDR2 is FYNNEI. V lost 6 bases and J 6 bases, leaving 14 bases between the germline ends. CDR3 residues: CASRMTGPDEKLFF. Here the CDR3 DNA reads TGTGCCAGCAGAATGACAGGCCCAGATGAAAAACTGTTTTTT.

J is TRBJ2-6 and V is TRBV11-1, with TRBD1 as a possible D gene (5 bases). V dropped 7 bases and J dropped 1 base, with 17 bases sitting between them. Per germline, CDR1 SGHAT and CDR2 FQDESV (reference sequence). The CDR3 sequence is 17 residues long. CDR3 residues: CASTLARAPSGANVLTF. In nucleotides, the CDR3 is TGTGCCAGCACCCTTGCCAGGGCCCCGTCTGGGGCCAACGTCCTGACTTTC.

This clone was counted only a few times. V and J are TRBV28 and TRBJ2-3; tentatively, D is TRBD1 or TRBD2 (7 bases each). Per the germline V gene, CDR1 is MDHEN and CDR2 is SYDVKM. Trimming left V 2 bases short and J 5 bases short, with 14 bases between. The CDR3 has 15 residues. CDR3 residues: CASSLGAGGGDTQYF. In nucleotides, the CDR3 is TGTGCCAGCAGTTTAGGGGCAGGGGGGGGAGATACGCAGTATTTT.

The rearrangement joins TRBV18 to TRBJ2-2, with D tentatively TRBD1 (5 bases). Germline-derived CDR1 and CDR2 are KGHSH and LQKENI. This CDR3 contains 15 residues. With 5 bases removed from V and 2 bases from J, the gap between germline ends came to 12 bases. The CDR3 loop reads CASSSDSFNTGELFF. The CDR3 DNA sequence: TGTGCCAGCTCATCCGACAGTTTTAACACCGGGGAGCTGTTTTTT.

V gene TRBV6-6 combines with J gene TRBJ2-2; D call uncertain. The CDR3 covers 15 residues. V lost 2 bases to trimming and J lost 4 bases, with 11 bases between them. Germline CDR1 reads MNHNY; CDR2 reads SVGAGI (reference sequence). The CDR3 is CASSYLPDGTGELFF. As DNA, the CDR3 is TGTGCCAGCAGTTACCTCCCGGACGGCACCGGGGAGCTGTTTTTT.

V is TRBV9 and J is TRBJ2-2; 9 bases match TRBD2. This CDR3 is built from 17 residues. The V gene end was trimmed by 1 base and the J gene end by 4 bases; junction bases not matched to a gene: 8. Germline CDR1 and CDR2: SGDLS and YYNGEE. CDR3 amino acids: CASSVLRGLAATGELFF. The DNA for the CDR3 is TGTGCCAGCAGCGTACTCCGGGGACTAGCCGCCACCGGGGAGCTGTTTTTT.

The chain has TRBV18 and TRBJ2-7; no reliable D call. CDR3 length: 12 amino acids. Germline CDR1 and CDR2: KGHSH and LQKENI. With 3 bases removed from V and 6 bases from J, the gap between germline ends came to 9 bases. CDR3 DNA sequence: TGTGCCAGCTCACCGCAGCCCATCGAGCAGTACTTC. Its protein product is CASSPQPIEQYF.

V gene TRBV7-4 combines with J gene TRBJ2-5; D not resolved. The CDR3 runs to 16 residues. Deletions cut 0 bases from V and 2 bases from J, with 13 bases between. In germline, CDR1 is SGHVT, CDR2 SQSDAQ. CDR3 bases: TGTGCCAGCAGCTTAGCGGTGGGAAGTCCGCAAGAGACCCAGTACTTC. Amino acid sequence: CASSLAVGSPQETQYF.

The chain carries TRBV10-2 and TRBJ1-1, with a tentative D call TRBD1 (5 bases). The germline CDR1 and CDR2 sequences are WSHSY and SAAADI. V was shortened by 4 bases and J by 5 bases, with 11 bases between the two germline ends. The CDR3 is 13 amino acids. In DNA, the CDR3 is TGCGCCAGCAGTGGGGGGGGAGGGACTGAAGCTTTCTTT. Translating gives CASSGGGGTEAFF.

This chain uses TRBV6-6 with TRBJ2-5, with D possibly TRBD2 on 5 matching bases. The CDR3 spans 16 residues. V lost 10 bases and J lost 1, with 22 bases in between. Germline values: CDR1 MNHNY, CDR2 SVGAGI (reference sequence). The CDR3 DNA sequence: TGTGCCACCGAGTATGAGGGTGGGATGTTCCAAGAGACCCAGTACTTC. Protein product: CATEYEGGMFQETQYF.

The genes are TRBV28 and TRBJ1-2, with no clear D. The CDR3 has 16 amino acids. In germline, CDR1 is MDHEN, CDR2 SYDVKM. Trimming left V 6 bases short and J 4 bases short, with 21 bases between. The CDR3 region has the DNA TGTGCCAGCAGCCCAATCAGCAATCAGGTCCTCTATGGCTACACCTTC. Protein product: CASSPISNQVLYGYTF.

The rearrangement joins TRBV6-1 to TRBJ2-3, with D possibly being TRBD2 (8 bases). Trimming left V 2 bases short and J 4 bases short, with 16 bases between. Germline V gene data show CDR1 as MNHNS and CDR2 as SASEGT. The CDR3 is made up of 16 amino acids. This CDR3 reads CASSESGGDSSDTQYF. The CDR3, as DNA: TGTGCCAGCAGTGAATCCGGGGGGGACAGTTCAGATACGCAGTATTTT.

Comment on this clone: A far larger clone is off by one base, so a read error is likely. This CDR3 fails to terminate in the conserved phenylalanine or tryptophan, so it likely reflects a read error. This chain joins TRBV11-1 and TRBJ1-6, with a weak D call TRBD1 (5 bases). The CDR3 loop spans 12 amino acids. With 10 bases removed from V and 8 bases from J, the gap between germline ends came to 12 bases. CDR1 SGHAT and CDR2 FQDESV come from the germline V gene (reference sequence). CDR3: CANEGIDSPLHY. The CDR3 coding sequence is TGTGCCAATGAGGGGATCGATTCACCCCTCCACTAT.

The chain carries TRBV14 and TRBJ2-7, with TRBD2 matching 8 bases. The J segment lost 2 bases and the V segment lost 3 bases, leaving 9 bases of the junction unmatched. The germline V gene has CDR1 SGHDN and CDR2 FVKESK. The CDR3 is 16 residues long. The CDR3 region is CASSQRTSSSPYEQYF. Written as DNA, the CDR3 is TGTGCCAGCAGCCAGAGGACTAGCAGTTCACCCTACGAGCAGTACTTC.

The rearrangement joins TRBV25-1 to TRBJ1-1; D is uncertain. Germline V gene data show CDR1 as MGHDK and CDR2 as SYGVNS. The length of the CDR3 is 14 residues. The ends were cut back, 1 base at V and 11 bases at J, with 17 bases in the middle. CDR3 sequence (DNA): TGTGCCAGCAGTGAATCCCTCGAATCTCCTCAGGCTTTCTTT. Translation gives CASSESLESPQAFF.

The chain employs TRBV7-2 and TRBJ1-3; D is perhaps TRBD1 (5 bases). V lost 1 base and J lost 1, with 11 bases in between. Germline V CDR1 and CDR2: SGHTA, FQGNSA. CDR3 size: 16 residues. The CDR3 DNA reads TGTGCCAGCAGCTTAGAAACAGGCCTATCTGGAAACACCATATATTTT. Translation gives CASSLETGLSGNTIYF.

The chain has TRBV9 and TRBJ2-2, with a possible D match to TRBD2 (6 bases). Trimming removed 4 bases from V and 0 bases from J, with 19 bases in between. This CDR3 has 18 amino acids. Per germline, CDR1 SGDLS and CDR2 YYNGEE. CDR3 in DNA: TGTGCCAGCAGCACCCCCCGCGGGGAGCCCACGAACACCGGGGAGCTGTTTTTT. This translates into CASSTPRGEPTNTGELFF.

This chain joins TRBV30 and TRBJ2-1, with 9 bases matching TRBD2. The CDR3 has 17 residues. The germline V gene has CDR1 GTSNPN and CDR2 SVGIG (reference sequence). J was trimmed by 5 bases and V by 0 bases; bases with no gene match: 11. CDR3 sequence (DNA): TGTGCCTGGAGTGTTTTGTTTCGCGGGGGGGATGACAATGAGCAGTTCTTC. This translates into CAWSVLFRGGDDNEQFF.

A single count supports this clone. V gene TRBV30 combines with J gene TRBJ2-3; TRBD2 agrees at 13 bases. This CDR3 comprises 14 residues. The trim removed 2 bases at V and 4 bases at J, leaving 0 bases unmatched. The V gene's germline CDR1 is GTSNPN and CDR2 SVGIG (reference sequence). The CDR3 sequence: CAWSTSGRADTQYF. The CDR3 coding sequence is TGTGCCTGGAGTACTAGCGGGAGGGCAGATACGCAGTATTTT.

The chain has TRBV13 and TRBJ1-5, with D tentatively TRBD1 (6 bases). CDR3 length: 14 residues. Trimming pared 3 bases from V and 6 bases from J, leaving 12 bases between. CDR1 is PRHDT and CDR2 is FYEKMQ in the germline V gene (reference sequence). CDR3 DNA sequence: TGTGCCAGCAGCTTGACCCAGGGGAGTCAGCCCCAGCATTTT. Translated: CASSLTQGSQPQHF.

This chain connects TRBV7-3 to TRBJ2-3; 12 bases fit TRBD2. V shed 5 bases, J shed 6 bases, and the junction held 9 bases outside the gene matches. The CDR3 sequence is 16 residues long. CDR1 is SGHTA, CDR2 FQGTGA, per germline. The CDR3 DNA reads TGTGCCAGCAGCCCCACTCTAGCGGGGGGGCGGGATACGCAGTATTTT. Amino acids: CASSPTLAGGRDTQYF.

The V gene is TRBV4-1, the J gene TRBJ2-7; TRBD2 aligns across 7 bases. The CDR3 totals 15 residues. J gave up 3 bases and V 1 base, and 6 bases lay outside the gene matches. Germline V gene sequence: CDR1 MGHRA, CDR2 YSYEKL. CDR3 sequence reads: CASSQVAGEVYEQYF. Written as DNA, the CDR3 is TGCGCCAGCAGCCAAGTGGCGGGAGAGGTCTACGAGCAGTACTTC.